These 10 T cell receptor beta chains share one sample of origin, sequenced in a study of follicular helper T cells after annual influenza vaccination. Time point given: 2015-2016 season, 7 days after influenza vaccination. TCRdb keeps only in-frame clones here, not all; method: immunoSEQ multiplex PCR. The data contain about 4,800 clones, 75% to 85% of them singletons. The sample was CXCR5+ CD38- circulating T follicular helper cells from blood, taken 7 days after influenza vaccination. As for subset: circulating Tfh, non-naive CD4+CXCR5+PD-1+ (ICOS+CD38+ or ICOS-CD38-). Receptors originate from an adult who received the influenza vaccine.

Details on this clone: An end of the junction differs from the germline gene, which may be a read error. The chain is built from TRBV5-1 and TRBJ2-5, with unresolved D. The CDR3 runs 11 residues. Germline CDR1 SGHRS, CDR2 YFSETQ. Written as DNA, the CDR3 is TGTGCCAGCAGCTTCCAAGAGACCCAGTACTTC. Protein product: CASSFQETQYF. The full variable domain, rest sourced from reference TRBV5-1 and TRBJ2-5, is KAGVTQTPRYLIKTRGQQVTLSCSPISGHRSVSWYQQTPGQGLQFLFEYFSETQRNKGNFPGRFSGRQFSNSRSEMNVSTLELGDSALYLCASSFQETQYFGPGTRLLVL.

This clone was recorded a few times. This chain joins TRBV19 and TRBJ1-5; TRBD1 is a possible D gene (6 bases). V was trimmed by 9 bases and J by 5 bases, leaving 11 bases between them. CDR3 length equals 12 residues. The germline V gene encodes CDR1 LNHDA and CDR2 SQIVND (reference sequence). Written as DNA, the CDR3 is TGTGCCAGCACAGGGTACGATCAGCCCCAGCATTTT. It is translated as CASTGYDQPQHF.

The chain joins TRBV5-1 to TRBJ1-1; D is possibly TRBD1 (5 bases). Deletions cut 4 bases from V and 5 bases from J, with 21 bases between. The CDR3 covers 16 residues. Germline V lookup: CDR1 SGHRS, CDR2 YFSETQ. CDR3 bases: TGCGCCAGCAGCGCCGACAGCGAGAGGTTTAGAACTGAAGCTTTCTTT. It codes for CASSADSERFRTEAFF.

A word on this clone: The sample has other DNA sequences that encode this CDR3 too. This chain links TRBV2 with TRBJ1-2, with 8 bases matching TRBD1. The CDR3 totals 12 residues. The germline gives CDR1 SNHLY, CDR2 FYNNEI. V was pared by 6 bases and J by 7 bases, with 4 bases of the junction left unmatched. CDR3 bases: TGTGCCAGCAGCCCTGACAGGGGTGGCTACACCTTC. Amino acids: CASSPDRGGYTF.

The chain links TRBV6-5 to TRBJ1-2, with D perhaps TRBD1 (5 bases). CDR3 length: 14 amino acids. Trimming took off 0 bases at V and 4 bases at J, with 9 bases between the two ends. Germline V gene data show CDR1 as MNHEY and CDR2 as SVGAGI. The CDR3: CASSYSGGGYGYTF. CDR3 DNA sequence: TGTGCCAGCAGTTACTCTGGGGGTGGCTATGGCTACACCTTC.

The chain links TRBV6-5 to TRBJ1-6, with D possibly TRBD1 on 5 matching bases. This CDR3 spans 15 amino acids. The germline V and J ends were trimmed by 6 bases and 7 bases, with 16 bases remaining between them. CDR1 MNHEY and CDR2 SVGAGI come from the germline V gene. CDR3 sequence (DNA): TGTGCCAGCAGGGGTGGGGGGGGATCGAATTCACCCCTCCACTTT. Protein product: CASRGGGGSNSPLHF.

V is TRBV28 and J is TRBJ1-2, with TRBD1 matching over 8 bases. This CDR3 has 14 amino acids. The germline CDR1 and CDR2 sequences are MDHEN and SYDVKM. V lost 7 bases and J lost 5; bases outside the gene matches: 9. The CDR3 spells CASTLGGQEYGYTF. The CDR3 coding sequence is TGTGCCAGCACCCTGGGGGGACAGGAGTATGGCTACACCTTC.

This clone was found once. V is TRBV18 and J is TRBJ1-2; 10 positions agree with TRBD1. The CDR3 spans 14 residues. Trimming at V came to 3 bases and at J to 7 bases, leaving 5 bases not matched to a gene. The germline gives CDR1 KGHSH, CDR2 LQKENI. CDR3: CASSPRDRGSGYTF. DNA for the CDR3: TGTGCCAGCTCACCCCGGGACAGGGGTTCTGGCTACACCTTC.

J is TRBJ2-3 and V is TRBV5-1, with TRBD2 matching 10 bases. Germline CDR1 reads SGHRS; CDR2 reads YFSETQ. V gave up 3 bases and J gave up 2 bases; unmatched junction bases: 3. The CDR3 is made up of 15 amino acids. CDR3 sequence: CASSWSGGATDTQYF. CDR3 DNA sequence: TGCGCCAGCAGCTGGAGCGGGGGGGCCACAGATACGCAGTATTTT.

The J gene is TRBJ2-1, the V gene TRBV11-2; the D is unclear. Germline CDR1 reads SGHAT; CDR2 reads FQNNGV. The CDR3 length is 11 residues. Trimming left V 3 bases short and J 6 bases short, with 3 bases between. The CDR3 reads CASSFRNEQFF. DNA for the CDR3: TGTGCCAGCAGCTTCCGCAATGAGCAGTTCTTC.